Sequencing of this T cell receptor (beta chain) was carried out in a study of T cell repertoires in cytomegalovirus infection. Study overall: Public TCR beta signatures indicated both CMV infection and matching HLA type.

In regard to this clonotype: Its cognate antigen is unknown.

TCRdb re-called the reads with MiXCR, one entry per CDR3 protein. Of about 270,000 distinct CDR3 sequences listed, 20% to 25% are singletons. The CDR3 extends over 16 amino acids. Trimming at V came to 0 bases and at J to 10 bases, leaving 10 bases not matched to a gene. Germline values: CDR1 MNHEY, CDR2 SVGAGI. The material was cultured PBMCs, obtained from culture after CMV antigen stimulation. This clonotype originated in a human donor in good health (CMV status not recorded). Some clones in this sample may be carry-over from other donors' samples. The genes are TRBV6-5 and TRBJ1-4; the match to TRBD1 covers 8 bases. CDR3 amino acids: CASSYSIGQGARKLFF. CDR3 nucleotides: TGTGCCAGCAGTTACTCGATTGGCCAGGGGGCGCGAAAACTGTTTTTT.